This passage covers 26 T cell receptor beta chains from one sample sequenced in a study of cytomegalovirus exposure and HLA in healthy donors. Use of 60 Vbeta and 13 Jbeta primers characterized the PCR. Here immunoSEQ multiplex PCR was the method, and the copy in TCRdb shows in-frame clones only, minus some. The table has roughly 110,000 clones, more than 60% seen once. Sequenced: PBMCs. These receptors were collected from a female donor in good health and CMV-seronegative.

This clone counts as medium-sized. This rearrangement joins TRBV6-6 to TRBJ2-1, with 7 bases fitting TRBD2. From germline, CDR1 is MNHNY and CDR2 SVGAGI (reference sequence). Germline trimming cut 2 bases from V and 7 bases from J; bases unmatched to any gene: 5. The CDR3 has 14 amino acids. The CDR3 DNA reads as TGTGCCAGCAGTTACGCGGGGGAAAGTAATGAGCAGTTCTTC. As protein: CASSYAGESNEQFF.

In DNA form, the CDR3 reads TGTGCCAGCAGTGCCGGGACAGGGTTCAATAGCAATCAGCCCCAGCATTTT. Its protein is CASSAGTGFNSNQPQHF. The V call is TRBV2, the J call TRBJ1-5, with 9 bases aligning to TRBD1. V gave up 4 bases and J gave up 0 bases; unmatched junction bases: 7. The CDR3 runs to 17 residues. Per germline, CDR1 SNHLY and CDR2 FYNNEI.

For the CDR3, the DNA is TGTGCCAGCAGATACGCAGGGCGGGGCTATGGCTACACCTTC. Residues: CASRYAGRGYGYTF. The chain carries TRBV2 and TRBJ1-2, with a possible D match to TRBD1 (5 bases). The CDR3 consists of 14 residues. Trimming removed 6 bases from V and 4 bases from J, with 15 bases in between. Germline V CDR1 and CDR2: SNHLY, FYNNEI. Based on the CDR3 plus reference TRBV2 and TRBJ1-2, the full variable domain is EPEVTQTPSHQVTQMGQEVILRCVPISNHLYFYWYRQILGQKVEFLVSFYNNEISEKSEIFDDQFSVERPDGSNFTLKIRSTKLEDSAMYFCASRYAGRGYGYTFGSGTRLTVV.

This clone turned up a few times. The gene calls are TRBV5-4 and TRBJ2-7; 7 bases map to TRBD1. Germline lookup yields CDR1 SGHNT and CDR2 YYREEE (reference sequence). The CDR3 sequence is 15 residues long. J gave up 2 bases and V 4 bases, and 9 bases lay outside the gene matches. Here the CDR3 reads CASSRGTEPTYEQYF. The CDR3 nucleotides are TGTGCCAGCAGCCGTGGGACAGAACCTACCTACGAGCAGTACTTC.

The gene calls are TRBV5-4 and TRBJ2-3; D is unclear. Trimming left V 1 base short and J 2 bases short, with 5 bases between. The CDR3 contains 13 residues. Germline loops: CDR1 SGHNT, CDR2 YYREEE (reference sequence). The CDR3 DNA follows: TGTGCCAGCAGCTTGTCGTCCACAGATACGCAGTATTTT. Its translation is CASSLSSTDTQYF. Based on the CDR3 plus reference TRBV5-4 and TRBJ2-3, the full variable domain is ETGVTQSPTHLIKTRGQQVTLRCSSQSGHNTVSWYQQALGQGPQFIFQYYREEENGRGNFPPRFSGLQFPNYSSELNVNALELDDSALYLCASSLSSTDTQYFGPGTRLTVL.

This chain uses TRBV6-6 with TRBJ2-7; 12 nucleotides line up with TRBD2. From germline, CDR1 is MNHNY and CDR2 SVGAGI (reference sequence). The CDR3 sequence is 15 residues long. With V trimmed by 6 bases and J by 0 bases, 3 bases remained unmatched. CDR3 sequence: CASSILAGGSYEQYF. The CDR3 DNA sequence: TGTGCCAGCAGCATACTAGCGGGGGGCTCCTACGAGCAGTACTTC.

This clone was counted between two and nine times. This chain joins TRBV6-6 and TRBJ1-1; 7 positions agree with TRBD1. Germline lookup yields CDR1 MNHNY and CDR2 SVGAGI (reference sequence). V lost 4 bases, J lost 10 bases, and 9 bases stayed unmatched. This CDR3 has 13 residues. CDR3: CASSSDTGAGAFF. CDR3 coding DNA: TGTGCCAGCAGTTCCGACACAGGGGCGGGAGCTTTCTTT.

This clone was counted only a few times. The V and J genes are TRBV4-3 and TRBJ2-7; 7 nucleotides match TRBD1. Germline V lookup: CDR1 LGHNA, CDR2 YSLEER. With 4 bases clipped from V and 2 bases from J, the junction kept 8 bases outside the gene matches. This CDR3 comprises 15 residues. This CDR3 reads CASSRLRDSTYEQYF. The CDR3 region has the DNA TGCGCCAGCAGCCGGCTCCGGGACAGTACCTACGAGCAGTACTTC.

The chain employs TRBV18 and TRBJ2-3; 9 nucleotides align to TRBD2. CDR3 length: 16 residues. Germline assignment: CDR1 KGHSH and CDR2 LQKENI. With 4 bases clipped from V and 3 bases from J, the junction kept 8 bases outside the gene matches. Here the CDR3 reads CASSRPGLAGTDTQYF. The CDR3 DNA reads as TGTGCCAGCTCACGCCCCGGTCTAGCGGGGACAGATACGCAGTATTTT.

CDR3 nucleotide sequence: TGTGCCAGCAGTGAGCCGGGACAGGGGGCAGTTGAAAAACTGTTTTTT. Protein: CASSEPGQGAVEKLFF. The chain links TRBV6-1 to TRBJ1-4; the match to TRBD1 covers 12 bases. The V gene's germline CDR1 is MNHNS and CDR2 SASEGT. V shed 3 bases, J shed 7 bases, and the junction held 6 bases outside the gene matches. The CDR3 runs 16 residues.

The rearrangement links TRBV7-6 to TRBJ1-6, with D tentatively TRBD1 (6 bases). Germline-derived CDR1 and CDR2 are SGHVS and FNYEAQ. V gave up 5 bases and J gave up 10 bases, with 12 bases separating them. This CDR3 is built from 13 residues. CDR3 sequence: CASSQYRDSPLHF. The CDR3 DNA follows: TGTGCCAGCAGCCAGTACAGGGACTCACCCCTCCACTTT.

This clone was counted a single time. The gene calls are TRBV29-1 and TRBJ1-1; D uncertain. From germline, CDR1 is SQVTM and CDR2 ANQGSEA. Trimming removed 4 bases from V and 3 bases from J, with 18 bases in between. The CDR3 is 15 amino acids. CDR3 bases: TGCAGCGTTGCTGTCCTAGAACGGTTTGACACTGAAGCTTTCTTT. Residues: CSVAVLERFDTEAFF.

This chain links TRBV2 with TRBJ2-5; D unresolved. The germline V and J ends were trimmed by 6 bases and 5 bases, with 13 bases remaining between them. Germline V gene data show CDR1 as SNHLY and CDR2 as FYNNEI. The CDR3 is 13 residues long. The CDR3 is CASRLSVLETQYF. CDR3 coding DNA: TGTGCCAGCAGGCTGTCGGTCTTGGAGACCCAGTACTTC.

The chain carries TRBV7-2 and TRBJ2-7; the match to TRBD2 covers 7 bases. This CDR3 has 15 residues. The junction had 11 bases not matched to a gene; V was cut back by 5 bases and J by 4 bases. Germline CDR1 SGHTA, CDR2 FQGNSA. The CDR3 DNA reads as TGTGCCAGCAGCACCTCTAGCGGAACAGGTTACGAGCAGTACTTC. Amino acid sequence: CASSTSSGTGYEQYF.

The rearrangement uses TRBV7-3 and TRBJ2-3; 9 bases are a match to TRBD1. Germline lookup yields CDR1 SGHTA and CDR2 FQGTGA. This CDR3 contains 15 residues. The V gene end was trimmed by 2 bases and the J gene end by 3 bases; junction bases not matched to a gene: 3. CDR3 bases: TGTGCCAGCAGCTTAGGGGGACAGGGAACAGATACGCAGTATTTT. Protein: CASSLGGQGTDTQYF.

This clone was seen a few times. This chain joins TRBV4-3 and TRBJ1-2; D gene unclear. Germline V CDR1 and CDR2: LGHNA, YSLEER. CDR3 length: 17 amino acids. V gave up 5 bases and J gave up 8 bases, with 27 bases separating them. This CDR3 reads CASSVGPREPLRYGYTF. CDR3 nucleotide sequence: TGCGCCAGCAGCGTGGGTCCCCGGGAACCCCTACGGTACGGCTACACCTTC.

The gene calls are TRBV5-1 and TRBJ2-7; the match to TRBD2 covers 12 bases. CDR1 and CDR2 (germline): SGHRS, YFSETQ. This CDR3 region has 14 residues. The J segment lost 5 bases and the V segment lost 6 bases, leaving 6 bases of the junction unmatched. DNA of the CDR3: TGCGCCAGCAAATCGGGACTAGCGGGCAACGAGCAGTACTTC. It specifies CASKSGLAGNEQYF. Variable domain in full (rest from reference TRBV5-1 and TRBJ2-7): KAGVTQTPRYLIKTRGQQVTLSCSPISGHRSVSWYQQTPGQGLQFLFEYFSETQRNKGNFPGRFSGRQFSNSRSEMNVSTLELGDSALYLCASKSGLAGNEQYFGPGTRLTVT.

V is TRBV5-4 and J is TRBJ2-3; 7 bases map to TRBD2. This CDR3 comprises 14 residues. CDR1 and CDR2 (germline): SGHNT, YYREEE (reference sequence). Trimming cost V 1 base and J 10 bases; bases outside gene matches: 9. CDR3 protein: CASSLSSGRRPQYF. CDR3 coding DNA: TGTGCCAGCAGCTTGAGTAGCGGGCGTAGGCCGCAGTATTTT.

This chain links TRBV7-9 with TRBJ1-1, with D perhaps TRBD1 (6 bases). Trimming cost V 5 bases and J 3 bases, with 10 bases left between them. CDR1 SEHNR and CDR2 FQNEAQ come from the germline V gene (reference sequence). This CDR3 contains 13 residues. The CDR3 here is CASSKRGYTEAFF. The CDR3 nucleotides are TGTGCCAGCAGCAAAAGGGGGTACACTGAAGCTTTCTTT.

V and J are TRBV14 and TRBJ2-7; no reliable D call. The CDR3 totals 16 residues. Germline CDR1 and CDR2: SGHDN and FVKESK. Trimming shortened V by 1 base and J by 3 bases, and 16 bases separated the two germline ends. CDR3 bases: TGTGCCAGCAGCCAAGTGGGTCGGCGGCTCGACTACGAGCAGTACTTC. The encoded protein is CASSQVGRRLDYEQYF.

The V call is TRBV7-9, the J call TRBJ1-1; unclear D gene. CDR3 length: 13 residues. Germline V gene lookup returns CDR1 SEHNR and CDR2 FQNEAQ (reference sequence). Trimming stripped 2 bases from V and 7 bases from J, with 11 bases between. CDR3 in DNA: TGTGCCAGCAGCTTACTGATTGGAGGTGAAGCTTTCTTT. This codes for CASSLLIGGEAFF.

The chain links TRBV5-4 to TRBJ1-4; D gene ambiguous. This CDR3 is built from 16 residues. Per germline, CDR1 SGHNT and CDR2 YYREEE (reference sequence). V was shortened by 4 bases and J by 0 bases, with 13 bases between the two germline ends. CDR3 sequence reads: CASSPDSVATNEKLFF. Here the CDR3 DNA reads TGTGCCAGCAGCCCGGACTCAGTCGCAACTAATGAAAAACTGTTTTTT.

This clone has just one count. V gene TRBV2 combines with J gene TRBJ2-1; 15 bases align to TRBD2. The CDR3 is made up of 16 amino acids. J was trimmed by 5 bases and V by 6 bases; bases with no gene match: 5. Per the germline V gene, CDR1 is SNHLY and CDR2 is FYNNEI. The CDR3 loop reads CASRPGTSGGHNEQFF. CDR3 in DNA: TGTGCCAGCAGACCCGGGACTAGCGGGGGGCACAATGAGCAGTTCTTC.

There are a few counts of this clone. The V call is TRBV4-3, the J call TRBJ2-3, with D maybe TRBD1 (7 bases). Between the trimmed V and J ends, which lost 0 bases and 4 bases, there was a span of 8 bases. Germline loops: CDR1 LGHNA, CDR2 YSLEER. The CDR3 extends over 14 amino acids. The CDR3 DNA follows: TGCGCCAGCAGCCAAGACAGGGGGGCAGATACGCAGTATTTT. Translation gives CASSQDRGADTQYF.

V and J are TRBV19 and TRBJ2-7; 9 positions match TRBD2. The CDR3 sequence is 15 residues long. Germline CDR1 LNHDA, CDR2 SQIVND (reference sequence). Trimming removed 6 bases from V and 3 bases from J; junction bases left unmatched: 9. The CDR3 DNA follows: TGTGCCAGTAGGACTCGACTAGCGGATGACTACGAGCAGTACTTC. This gives the protein CASRTRLADDYEQYF.

This clone was found once. The CDR3 sequence is CSVGSRNTEAFF. In DNA form, the CDR3 reads TGCAGCGTGGGGAGCAGGAACACTGAAGCTTTCTTT. J is TRBJ1-1 and V is TRBV29-1; no definite D call. The V gene's germline CDR1 is SQVTM and CDR2 ANQGSEA. The germline V and J ends were trimmed by 6 bases and 1 base, with 9 bases remaining between them. This CDR3 contains 12 residues. The variable domain in full, completed from reference TRBV29-1 and TRBJ1-1, reads SAVISQKPSRDICQRGTSLTIQCQVDSQVTMMFWYRQQPGQSLTLIATANQGSEATYESGFVIDKFPISRPNLTFSTLTVSNMSPEDSSIYLCSVGSRNTEAFFGQGTRLTVV.